This T cell receptor (beta chain) was observed in a study of T cell repertoires in cytomegalovirus infection. Study-wide context: TCR beta signatures that were public indicated CMV infection and matching HLA type. Regarding the study as a whole: Totalled public TCR beta family frequency picked out people who carried CMV plus the relevant HLA. Ex vivo responses were dominated by HLA-C-restricted CMV-specific TCR beta clonotypes.

Turning to this clonotype: Its antigen is undetermined.

TCRdb itself ran the reads through MiXCR, one entry per CDR3 protein. The sample lists some 130,000 distinct CDR3 sequences; roughly a quarter were seen once. The CDR3 contains 14 residues. V was shortened by 2 bases and J by 6 bases, with 12 bases between the two germline ends. Germline V gives CDR1 SEHNR, CDR2 FQNEAQ (reference sequence). This TCR was sampled from a human donor in good health (CMV status not recorded). Some clones in this sample may be carry-over from other donors' samples. Source material: PBMCs, sequenced either directly or after in vitro stimulation (not recorded which). The chain employs TRBV7-9 and TRBJ2-3; the D gene is possibly TRBD2 (6 bases). CDR3: CASSLSSVGDTQYF. CDR3 DNA sequence: TGTGCCAGCAGCTTATCTAGCGTTGGTGATACGCAGTATTTT. Based on the CDR3 plus reference TRBV7-9 and TRBJ2-3, the full variable domain is DTGVSQNPRHKITKRGQNVTFRCDPISEHNRLYWYRQTLGQGPEFLTYFQNEAQLEKSRLLSDRFSAERPKGSFSTLEIQRTEQGDSAMYLCASSLSSVGDTQYFGPGTRLTVL.